The 10 T cell receptor beta chains below all came from one sample that was sequenced in a study of blood T cell repertoires in COVID-19. The data were produced by immunoSEQ multiplex PCR, yet TCRdb's version contains in-frame clones alone and is incomplete. The data show 470,000 or so clones, 87% seen once. Sequences were obtained from PBMCs or T cells enriched from blood (not recorded which). The receptor source for this set is a woman aged 18-29 years with acute COVID-19.

This chain connects TRBV7-8 to TRBJ2-7, with D possibly TRBD2 on 7 matching bases. V was clipped by 5 bases and J by 3 bases, with 14 bases between them. CDR1 SGHVS and CDR2 FQNEAQ come from the germline V gene. The CDR3 runs to 14 residues. This chain's CDR3 is CASSRGGGNYEQYF. The CDR3 DNA reads TGTGCCAGCAGCCGAGGGGGGGGGAACTACGAGCAGTACTTC. The whole variable domain, remainder taken from reference TRBV7-8 and TRBJ2-7, is GAGVSQSPRYKVAKRGQDVALRCDPISGHVSLFWYQQALGQGPEFLTYFQNEAQLDKSGLPSDRFFAERPEGSVSTLKIQRTQQEDSAVYLCASSRGGGNYEQYFGPGTRLTVT.

The chain joins TRBV10-3 to TRBJ2-3; TRBD2 aligns across 13 bases. This CDR3 spans 15 amino acids. The trim removed 10 bases at V and 1 base at J, leaving 5 bases unmatched. The germline V gene encodes CDR1 ENHRY and CDR2 SYGVKD. CDR3 DNA: TGTGCCACCCGACTAGCGGGGGGCCGCACAGATACGCAGTATTTT. Its translation: CATRLAGGRTDTQYF.

The chain couples TRBV4-3 to TRBJ2-3, with 9 bases that match TRBD2. Trimming at V came to 0 bases and at J to 0 bases, leaving 13 bases not matched to a gene. CDR1 and CDR2 from the germline V gene are LGHNA and YSLEER. CDR3 length: 20 amino acids. The CDR3 is CASSQDLGTSRSLSTDTQYF. In DNA, the CDR3 is TGCGCCAGCAGCCAAGATTTAGGGACTAGCAGGAGTCTGAGCACAGATACGCAGTATTTT.

The rearrangement links TRBV9 to TRBJ2-3; 8 bases are shared with TRBD1. The CDR3 length is 18 residues. The ends lost 4 bases at V and 0 bases at J; junction bases unmatched: 13. Germline V gene sequence: CDR1 SGDLS, CDR2 YYNGEE. For the CDR3, the DNA is TGTGCCAGCAGCCCGACAGGGGTCGAACCACCTAGCACAGATACGCAGTATTTT. Its translation is CASSPTGVEPPSTDTQYF. Filled out from reference TRBV9 and TRBJ2-3, the complete variable domain reads DSGVTQTPKHLITATGQRVTLRCSPRSGDLSVYWYQQSLDQGLQFLIQYYNGEERAKGNILERFSAQQFPDLHSELNLSSLELGDSALYFCASSPTGVEPPSTDTQYFGPGTRLTVL.

The genes are TRBV18 and TRBJ2-5; a possible D gene is TRBD1 (5 bases). The V gene's germline CDR1 is KGHSH and CDR2 LQKENI. The CDR3 contains 13 residues. Trimming removed 2 bases from V and 5 bases from J, with 9 bases in between. CDR3 nucleotide sequence: TGTGCCAGCTCACCAAGGGGAATCGAGACCCAGTACTTC. It specifies CASSPRGIETQYF.

This sequence joins TRBV5-1 and TRBJ2-3; 9 bases align to TRBD1. The J segment lost 3 bases and the V segment lost 4 bases, leaving 6 bases of the junction unmatched. Germline CDR1 and CDR2: SGHRS and YFSETQ. CDR3 length equals 15 residues. The CDR3 DNA follows: TGCGCCAGCAGCCAAATGACAGGGGGGACAGATACGCAGTATTTT. Translation: CASSQMTGGTDTQYF.

The gene calls are TRBV7-2 and TRBJ1-2; TRBD1 matches at 7 bases. The CDR3 length is 15 residues. V was clipped by 6 bases and J by 0 bases; unmatched bases: 7. Germline values: CDR1 SGHTA, CDR2 FQGNSA. CDR3 loop: CASRDRPLANYGYTF. CDR3 nucleotides: TGTGCCAGCAGGGACAGGCCCCTAGCTAACTATGGCTACACCTTC. The full variable domain, completed using reference TRBV7-2 and TRBJ1-2, is GAGVSQSPSNKVTEKGKDVELRCDPISGHTALYWYRQSLGQGLEFLIYFQGNSAPDKSGLPSDRFSAERTGGSVSTLTIQRTQQEDSAVYLCASRDRPLANYGYTFGSGTRLTVV.

The gene calls are TRBV10-3 and TRBJ1-5, with TRBD1 identical over 10 bases. Trimming cost V 4 bases and J 4 bases; bases outside gene matches: 4. The CDR3 contains 15 residues. Germline V gene sequence: CDR1 ENHRY, CDR2 SYGVKD. The CDR3 region has the DNA TGTGCCATCAGTGTCGGGGGACAGGGGAATCAGCCCCAGCATTTT. Amino acids: CAISVGGQGNQPQHF.

V and J are TRBV19 and TRBJ1-2; TRBD1 is a possible D gene (6 bases). The CDR3 loop spans 14 amino acids. Deletions cut 5 bases from V and 2 bases from J, with 12 bases between. Per the germline V gene, CDR1 is LNHDA and CDR2 is SQIVND (reference sequence). This chain's CDR3 is CASSSRQANYGYTF. The CDR3 nucleotides are TGTGCCAGTAGTTCCCGACAGGCCAACTATGGCTACACCTTC.

This clone was recorded only once. The chain's CDR3 is CATGQIYGYTF. The CDR3 coding sequence is TGTGCCACCGGACAGATCTATGGCTACACCTTC. V and J are TRBV6-5 and TRBJ1-2; D perhaps matches TRBD1 (6 bases). Between the trimmed V and J ends, which lost 10 bases and 4 bases, there was a span of 10 bases. The CDR3 is 11 residues long. Germline CDR1 reads MNHEY; CDR2 reads SVGAGI.